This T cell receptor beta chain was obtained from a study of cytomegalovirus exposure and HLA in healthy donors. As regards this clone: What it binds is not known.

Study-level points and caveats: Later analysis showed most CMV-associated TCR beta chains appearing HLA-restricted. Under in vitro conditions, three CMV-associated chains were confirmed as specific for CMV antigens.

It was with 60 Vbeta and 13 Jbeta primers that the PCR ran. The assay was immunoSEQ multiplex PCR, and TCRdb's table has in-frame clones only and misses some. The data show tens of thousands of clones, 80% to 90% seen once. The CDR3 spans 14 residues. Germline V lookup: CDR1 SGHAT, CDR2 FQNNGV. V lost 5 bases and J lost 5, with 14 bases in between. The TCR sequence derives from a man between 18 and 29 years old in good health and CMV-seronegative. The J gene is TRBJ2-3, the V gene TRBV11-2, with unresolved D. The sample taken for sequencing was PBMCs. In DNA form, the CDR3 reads TGTGCCAGCAGCCAAACCCGCGAGCAAGATACGCAGTATTTT. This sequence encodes CASSQTREQDTQYF.